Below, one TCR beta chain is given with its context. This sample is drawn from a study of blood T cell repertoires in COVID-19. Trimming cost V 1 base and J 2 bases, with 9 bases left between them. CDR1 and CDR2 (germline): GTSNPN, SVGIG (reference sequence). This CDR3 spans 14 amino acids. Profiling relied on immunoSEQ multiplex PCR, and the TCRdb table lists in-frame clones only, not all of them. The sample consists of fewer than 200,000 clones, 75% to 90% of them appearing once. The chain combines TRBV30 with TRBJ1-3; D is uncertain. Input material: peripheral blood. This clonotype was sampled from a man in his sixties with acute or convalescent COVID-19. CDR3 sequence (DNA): TGTGCCTGGAGTGCTGAGGGTCCTGGAAACACCATATATTTT. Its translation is CAWSAEGPGNTIYF.